This TCR beta chain was captured in a study of T cell repertoires in cytomegalovirus infection. Study summary: Well-studied HLA-B-restricted epitopes and recently identified HLA-C-restricted epitopes of CMV were both used in the study.

TCRdb passed the reads through MiXCR, listing each CDR3 protein once. Found here are some 800,000 distinct CDR3 sequences, around a third of them singletons; the top ten hold roughly 12%. A word on this clonotype: Antigen unknown.

Points from the study as a whole: CMV-specific TCR beta clonotypes restricted by HLA-C dominated the ex vivo response. Public TCR beta family frequency separated CMV-and-HLA carriers, including in an independent cohort.

V shed 7 bases and J shed 2 bases, with 9 bases lying between them. The CDR3 consists of 14 residues. The V gene is TRBV12-3 or TRBV12-4, the J gene TRBJ1-6; weak D call: TRBD1 (5 bases). The specimen was cultured CD8+ T cells from PBMCs, collected from culture after CMV antigen stimulation. This receptor was taken from a human donor in good health (CMV status not recorded). Some clones in this sample may be carry-over from other donors' samples. CDR3 sequence: CASTPGPYNSPLHF. In DNA, the CDR3 is TGTGCCAGCACCCCGGGACCCTATAATTCACCCCTCCACTTT.